Listed below are T cell receptor beta chains from one sample, sequenced in a study of post-analysis software for immune sequencing data. Via MiXCR, TCRdb re-called the PCR reads, giving one row per CDR3 protein. In the table there are about 810,000 distinct CDR3 sequences, roughly 50% of which are singletons. Sequenced input: blood. These receptors all stem from a girl between 5 and 17 years old with multiple sclerosis. Both conserved end residues are part of each CDR3. The order of the fields is clone size, J gene, D gene, V gene, CDR3 protein, CDR3 DNA. The D gene is left open where the match is weak. The listing skips clone size in some rows; elsewhere it reads once, few, many or a size class.

- | TRBJ2-1 | TRBD2 | TRBV5-1 | CASSESGGAYNEQFF | TGCGCCAGCAGCGAAAGCGGGGGTGCCTACAATGAGCAGTTCTTC
- | TRBJ2-3 | TRBD2 | TRBV5-1 | CASSLELAGGTQYF | TGCGCCAGCAGCTTGGAACTAGCGGGGGGTACGCAGTATTTT
- | TRBJ2-1 | TRBD2 | TRBV10-3 | CAISDYGLAGGNEQFF | TGTGCCATCAGTGACTACGGACTAGCGGGGGGGAATGAGCAGTTCTTC
- | TRBJ2-5 | - | TRBV3-1 | CASSQDQGWETQYF | TGTGCCAGCAGCCAAGATCAGGGTTGGGAGACCCAGTACTTC
- | TRBJ2-2 | - | TRBV11-1 | CASSYLSPGSGTGELFF | TGTGCCAGCAGCTATCTTAGTCCAGGGTCGGGCACCGGGGAGCTGTTTTTT
few | TRBJ2-7 | - | TRBV20-1 | CSAGVAGRTDTQYF | TGCAGCGCGGGGGTGGCGGGGAGGACAGATACGCAGTACTTC
- | TRBJ2-7 | TRBD1 | TRBV29-1 | CSVERTGRNYEQYF | TGCAGCGTTGAAAGGACAGGGCGAAACTACGAGCAGTACTTC
- | TRBJ2-1 | TRBD2 | TRBV7-2 | CASSSRTSLEQFF | TGTGCCAGCAGTTCCCGGACTAGCCTTGAGCAGTTCTTC
- | TRBJ1-1 | - | TRBV2 | CASSEVGGTEAFF | TGTGCCAGCAGTGAGGTGGGGGGCACTGAAGCTTTCTTT
- | TRBJ1-2 | - | TRBV12-3/TRBV12-4 | CASSRDLVDGYTF | TGTGCCAGCAGTAGAGATTTGGTCGATGGCTACACCTTC
few | TRBJ1-5 | TRBD1 | TRBV20-1 | CSASNPAGGDYQPQHF | TGCAGTGCTAGCAATCCCGCAGGGGGGGATTATCAGCCCCAGCATTTT
- | TRBJ2-1 | - | TRBV5-1 | CASSLAGRLKYNEQFF | TGCGCCAGCAGCCTCGCCGGTAGGCTAAAATACAATGAGCAGTTCTTC
few | TRBJ2-3 | TRBD2 | TRBV3-1 | CASSQELLAGADTQYF | TGTGCCAGCAGCCAAGAGCTACTAGCGGGAGCAGATACGCAGTATTTT
- | TRBJ2-5 | - | TRBV18 | CASSPTSREAAETQYF | TGTGCCAGCTCACCAACTAGCCGAGAGGCTGCAGAGACCCAGTACTTC
few | TRBJ2-3 | TRBD1 | TRBV9 | CASSVGQGTDTQYF | TGTGCCAGCAGTGTGGGACAGGGCACAGATACGCAGTATTTT